This entry describes one TCR beta chain. As the CDR3 is not closed by the conserved phenylalanine or tryptophan, this likely results from a read error. A modified ARM-PCR protocol with three rounds of nested PCR amplified TCRbeta. Each CDR3 protein is one row after TCRdb ran MiXCR on the multiplex PCR reads. Altogether fewer than 150,000 distinct CDR3 sequences are present, around 60% being singletons, with the ten largest covering around a sixth. RNA was extracted from bulk tissue without any cell sorting. This record belongs to a study of tumor and adjacent non-tumor tissue in lung cancer. Germline V gene data show CDR1 as SGHAT and CDR2 as FQNNGV. The ends were cut back, 4 bases at V and 7 bases at J, with 15 bases in the middle. The CDR3 sequence is 14 residues long.

Sequenced material: lung tumor tissue. The rearrangement joins TRBV11-2 to TRBJ2-3; TRBD2 is a possible D gene (6 bases). The sequence came from a man in his 60s with small cell lung cancer. DNA of the CDR3: TGTGCCAGCAGCTCAGCGGGTGAAACAAATACGCAGTATTCT. It specifies CASSSAGETNTQYS.